What follows are 14 T cell receptor beta chains derived from one specimen sequenced in a study of neurological immune-mediated disorders (dated by TCRdb to about 2019). Library preparation used 5' RACE. Sequencing used an Illumina HiSeq 2500. TCRdb reprocessing: public reads trimmed at Q25 with fastp, clones called with MiXCR, in-frame beta chains kept. Entries are consolidated by CDR3 protein sequence, retaining the most common genes and DNA. The sample table holds around 68,000 distinct CDR3 sequences, of which approximately 3.7% were seen once. Roughly 2.7% of the sample is in the top ten clones. The sequenced sample consisted of PBMCs. These receptors came from a man in his fifties with multiple sclerosis.

This clonotype showed up just a few times. This could be a read error, since a much larger clone is one nucleotide away. V is TRBV10-2 and J is TRBJ1-4; D is perhaps TRBD1 (6 bases). This CDR3 contains 15 residues. Per germline, CDR1 WSHSY and CDR2 SAAADI. CDR3 bases: TGCGCCAGCAGTGACTGGGGGGCCCCTAATGACAAACTGTTTTTT. Its protein is CASSDWGAPNDKLFF.

This clonotype was picked up one time. The rearrangement links TRBV20-1 to TRBJ2-7, with 8 positions matching TRBD1. Germline assignment: CDR1 DFQATT and CDR2 SNEGSKA (reference sequence). The V segment lost 0 bases and the J segment 3 bases; nucleotides outside the gene matches: 4. This CDR3 comprises 14 residues. The CDR3 DNA sequence: TGCAGTGCTAGAGATCTTGGACAGGGCTACGAGCAGTACTTC. Translation: CSARDLGQGYEQYF.

This clonotype was recorded at least ten times. Germline is not matched at one junction end, which may reflect a read error. V and J are TRBV5-1 and TRBJ1-6; D unresolved. Per the germline V gene, CDR1 is SGHRS and CDR2 is YFSETQ. The CDR3 sequence is 15 residues long. The CDR3 nucleotides read TGCGCCAGCAGCTTGAACCCCCTAACGTTTGTACCCCTCAACTTT. Translating gives CASSLNPLTFVPLNF.

This clonotype came up many times. CDR3 nucleotides: TGTGCCATCAGTGAGGCCACGTTAGCTAACTATGGCTACACCTTC. It translates to CAISEATLANYGYTF. The rearrangement links TRBV10-3 to TRBJ1-2; D unclear. The germline gives CDR1 ENHRY, CDR2 SYGVKD. CDR3 length: 15 residues. V lost 2 bases to trimming and J lost 0 bases, with 10 bases between them.

This clonotype was picked up many times. The chain uses TRBV28 and TRBJ2-1, with TRBD2 matching 7 bases. CDR1 MDHEN and CDR2 SYDVKM come from the germline V gene. The CDR3 has 15 residues. The V gene end was trimmed by 6 bases and the J gene end by 5 bases; junction bases not matched to a gene: 10. The CDR3 is CASSLLAGVNNEQFF. The CDR3 nucleotides read TGTGCCAGCAGCCTCCTCGCGGGGGTTAACAATGAGCAGTTCTTC. Variable domain in full (rest from reference TRBV28 and TRBJ2-1): DVKVTQSSRYLVKRTGEKVFLECVQDMDHENMFWYRQDPGLGLRLIYFSYDVKMKEKGDIPEGYSVSREKKERFSLILESASTNQTSMYLCASSLLAGVNNEQFFGPGTRLTVL.

With respect to this clonotype: A much larger clone is a single base away; this may be a read error. This chain connects TRBV10-3 to TRBJ2-1, with 11 positions matching TRBD2. CDR3 length: 16 amino acids. Losses at the gene ends were 6 bases for V and 2 bases for J; bases not matched to a gene: 6. Germline CDR1 reads ENHRY; CDR2 reads SYGVKD. The CDR3 DNA reads TGTGCCATCAGACCCGGGACTAGCGGTACCTACAATGAGCAGTTCTTC. Protein product: CAIRPGTSGTYNEQFF.

This clonotype appeared many times. V usage is TRBV3-1 and J usage is TRBJ1-2, with TRBD1 matching 8 bases. Germline V gene lookup returns CDR1 LGHDT and CDR2 YNNKEL (reference sequence). J was trimmed by 3 bases and V by 1 base; bases with no gene match: 10. CDR3 length equals 17 residues. The CDR3 DNA reads as TGTGCCAGCAGCCAAGTACGTTGGGGACAGGTAGACTATGGCTACACCTTC. Its protein is CASSQVRWGQVDYGYTF.

The V call is TRBV18, the J call TRBJ2-1; 7 bases align to TRBD1. Unmatched junction bases numbered 11, after V lost 6 bases and J lost 3 bases. CDR1 is KGHSH and CDR2 is LQKENI in the germline V gene. The CDR3 runs to 16 residues. The CDR3 sequence: CASSNPGTDFYNEQFF. CDR3 DNA sequence: TGTGCCAGCTCCAACCCCGGGACAGACTTCTACAATGAGCAGTTCTTC.

This clonotype was counted at least ten times. V and J are TRBV12-3 or TRBV12-4 and TRBJ2-1; TRBD2 matches at 7 bases. CDR3 length: 14 residues. V shed 7 bases, J shed 2 bases, and the junction held 5 bases outside the gene matches. The CDR3: CASTKRGTYNEQFF. The DNA of the CDR3 is TGTGCCAGCACAAAGCGGGGCACCTACAATGAGCAGTTCTTC.

This clonotype was found many times. This chain connects TRBV7-2 to TRBJ2-2; D is ambiguous. Trimming left V 6 bases short and J 1 base short, with 12 bases between. This CDR3 contains 15 residues. Looked up from germline, CDR1 is SGHTA and CDR2 is FQGNSA. CDR3 in amino acids: CASRGPPLNTGELFF. CDR3 bases: TGTGCCAGCAGGGGCCCTCCCCTGAACACCGGGGAGCTGTTTTTT.

This clonotype occurred many times. The rearrangement links TRBV3-1 to TRBJ2-1, with unresolved D. V lost 0 bases and J lost 2, with 8 bases in between. The CDR3 runs 15 residues. Germline V gene sequence: CDR1 LGHDT, CDR2 YNNKEL (reference sequence). This CDR3 reads CASSQELGTYNEQFF. The CDR3 nucleotides read TGTGCCAGCAGCCAAGAATTGGGAACCTACAATGAGCAGTTCTTC.

In this sample, this clonotype turned up many times. V and J are TRBV20-1 and TRBJ2-1; 12 bases agree with TRBD2. Per germline, CDR1 DFQATT and CDR2 SNEGSKA (reference sequence). The CDR3 totals 15 residues. Germline trimming cut 3 bases from V and 9 bases from J; bases unmatched to any gene: 9. In DNA form, the CDR3 reads TGCAGTGCTAGTCCGGCTAGCGGGGGGGTGGTTGAGCAGTTCTTC. Translating it yields CSASPASGGVVEQFF.

The table lists this clonotype with many counts. V is TRBV5-5 and J is TRBJ1-2; the match to TRBD1 covers 8 bases. CDR3 length: 16 residues. Germline CDR1 is SGHKS and CDR2 is YYEKEE (reference sequence). J lost 4 bases, V lost 0 bases, and 8 bases had no gene match. The CDR3 nucleotides read TGTGCCAGCAGCTTGGCCGGAAGGACAGGGCCCTATGGCTACACCTTC. This translates into CASSLAGRTGPYGYTF.

The table lists this clonotype with many counts. This may stem from a read error, because a much larger clone lies one nucleotide away. The chain recombines TRBV29-1 with TRBJ2-6, with D maybe TRBD1 (5 bases). In germline, CDR1 is SQVTM, CDR2 ANQGSEA. CDR3 length equals 13 residues. The CDR3 loop is CSVGGAGAKVLTF. The DNA of the CDR3 is TGCAGCGTTGGAGGAGCTGGGGCCAAAGTCCTGACTTTC.